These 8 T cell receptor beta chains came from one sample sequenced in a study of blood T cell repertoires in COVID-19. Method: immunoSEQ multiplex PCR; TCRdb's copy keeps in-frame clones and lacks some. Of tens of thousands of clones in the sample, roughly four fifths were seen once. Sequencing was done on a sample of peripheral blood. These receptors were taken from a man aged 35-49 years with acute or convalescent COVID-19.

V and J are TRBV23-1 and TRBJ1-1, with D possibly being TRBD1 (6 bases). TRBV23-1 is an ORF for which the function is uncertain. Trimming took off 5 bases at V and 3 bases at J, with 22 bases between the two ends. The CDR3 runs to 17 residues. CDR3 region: CASSTGSGGVLDTEAFF. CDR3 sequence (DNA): TGCGCCAGCAGTACCGGCAGCGGGGGCGTCCTAGACACTGAAGCTTTCTTT.

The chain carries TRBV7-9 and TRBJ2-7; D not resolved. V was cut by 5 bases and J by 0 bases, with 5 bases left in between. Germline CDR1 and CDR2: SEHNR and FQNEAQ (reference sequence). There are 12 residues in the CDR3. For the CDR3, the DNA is TGTGCCAGCAGCCTCAGCTCCTACGAGCAGTACTTC. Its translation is CASSLSSYEQYF.

As DNA, the CDR3 is TGTGCCAGCAGTTACCCCCTCAAAAGCGGGGAGCAGTACTTC. Translating it yields CASSYPLKSGEQYF. V usage is TRBV6-5 and J usage is TRBJ2-7; possibly TRBD2 for D (6 bases). Trimming removed 2 bases from V and 7 bases from J, with 15 bases in between. The CDR3 has 14 residues. Germline V gives CDR1 MNHEY, CDR2 SVGAGI.

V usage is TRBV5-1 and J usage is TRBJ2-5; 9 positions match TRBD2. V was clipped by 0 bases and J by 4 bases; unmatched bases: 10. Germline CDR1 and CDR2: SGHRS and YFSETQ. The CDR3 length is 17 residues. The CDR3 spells CASSLEGGGGRAETQYF. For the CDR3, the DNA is TGCGCCAGCAGCTTGGAGGGCGGGGGGGGCCGGGCAGAGACCCAGTACTTC.

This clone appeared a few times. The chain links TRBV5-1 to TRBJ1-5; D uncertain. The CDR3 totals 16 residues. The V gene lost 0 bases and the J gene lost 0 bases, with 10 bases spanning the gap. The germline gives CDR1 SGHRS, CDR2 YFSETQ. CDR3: CASSLGTGNSNQPQHF. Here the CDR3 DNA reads TGCGCCAGCAGCTTGGGTACCGGGAATAGCAATCAGCCCCAGCATTTT.

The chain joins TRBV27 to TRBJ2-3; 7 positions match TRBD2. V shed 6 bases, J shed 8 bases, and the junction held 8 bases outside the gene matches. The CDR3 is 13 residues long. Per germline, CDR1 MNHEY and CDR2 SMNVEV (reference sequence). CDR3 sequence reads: CASSVVSGGTQYF. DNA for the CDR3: TGTGCCAGCAGCGTGGTCTCGGGGGGTACGCAGTATTTT.

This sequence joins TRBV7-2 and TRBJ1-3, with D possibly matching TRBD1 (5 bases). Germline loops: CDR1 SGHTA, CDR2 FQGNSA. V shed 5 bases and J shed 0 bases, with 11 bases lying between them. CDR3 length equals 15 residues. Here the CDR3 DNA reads TGTGCCAGCAGCCCCTCAGGGTACTCTGGAAACACCATATATTTT. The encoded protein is CASSPSGYSGNTIYF. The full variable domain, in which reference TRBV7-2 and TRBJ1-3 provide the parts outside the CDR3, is GAGVSQSPSNKVTEKGKDVELRCDPISGHTALYWYRQSLGQGLEFLIYFQGNSAPDKSGLPSDRFSAERTGGSVSTLTIQRTQQEDSAVYLCASSPSGYSGNTIYFGEGSWLTVV.

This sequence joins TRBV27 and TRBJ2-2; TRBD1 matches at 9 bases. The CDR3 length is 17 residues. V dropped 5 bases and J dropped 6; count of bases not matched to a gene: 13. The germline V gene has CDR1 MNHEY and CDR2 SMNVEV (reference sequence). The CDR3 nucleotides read TGTGCCAGCAGTAGAAATCCCTACAGGGGGCTCTCCGGGGAGCTGTTTTTT. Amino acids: CASSRNPYRGLSGELFF.